This TCR beta chain is from a study of regulatory T cells in long-lasting Graves disease (dated by TCRdb to about 2021). With respect to the entire study: Newly diagnosed Graves' disease patients had taken antithyroid drugs for less than 3 months. Persistent Graves' disease patients were compared with newly diagnosed Graves' disease patients by peripheral blood TCR sequencing and RNA sequencing. The study took place in China and was registered as a clinical trial. TCR sequencing covered roughly 13 persistent and 20 newly diagnosed Graves' disease patients, some 33 samples in total. On the study overall, not on this receptor specifically: Sequencing and analysis were restricted to the TCR beta chain. Compared with newly diagnosed patients, persistent Graves' disease patients had lower TCR Shannon entropy and fewer highly expanded clones, which suggests clonal expansion. Peripheral blood alone was examined, since thyroid tissue, which constituted the primary lesion, could not be accessed. Preferential use of TRBV28, TRBJ1-2 and TRBJ2-5 was observed in persistent disease, whereas TRBV20-1 and TRBJ2-1 were favored in newly diagnosed disease. Persistent patients shared more public clonotypes among themselves (around 3,000) than newly diagnosed patients did (about 900). The small sample size was acknowledged by the authors as a limitation that may reduce accuracy.

The library was prepared using multiplex PCR. TCRdb lists the instrument as Illumina HiSeq 4000. CDR3 regions were amplified by Arm-PCR with iRepertoire HTBI primers to construct TCR beta libraries. PCR products were gel purified before sequencing. Under the source paper's analysis protocol: A total of around 66 TRBV and 14 TRBJ segments were identified across samples and were used for gene usage analysis of CDR3 amino acid clonotypes. Filtered high-quality paired reads were merged into contigs using COPE and FqMerger. BLAST was used to align contigs to the IMGT TRBV, TRBD and TRBJ reference genes, and CDR3 was defined following IMGT. Any clonotype with a frequency above 0.1% was classified as a highly expanded clone. Shannon entropy was used to measure repertoire diversity, and the Gini coefficient was used to measure V-J evenness. Public clonotypes were defined as clonotypes shared by more than one individual. Through fastp at Q25 and MiXCR, TCRdb rebuilt clones from the public reads, retaining in-frame beta chains. Merged by CDR3 protein, the rows form single entries marked with the most common genes and DNA. TCRdb, rather than the study authors, made the V and J calls. The sample has roughly 560,000 distinct CDR3 sequences on record, approximately 16% of them singletons. The ten largest make up 25% of the sample.

V is shortened by 6 bases, J by 3 bases, and the region joining them spans 17 bases. The CDR3 numbers 15 residues from cysteine through phenylalanine. Only the CDR3 part of the read is kept: 45 bases, read in frame from the first base. CDR1 SNHLY and CDR2 FYNNEI are derived from the germline V gene. This clonotype has ten or more counts. Its antigen remains unidentified. The input lacks base qualities; no much larger clone sits a single base away. The time point label for this specimen denotes: newly diagnosed GD, antithyroid drugs for less than 3 months. For both TCR sequencing and RNA sequencing, RNA was extracted from PBMCs using TRIzol. Graves' disease was diagnosed according to American Thyroid Association guidelines. Recruitment of patients was carried out at an endocrinology department in Xi'an, China. Each patient gave approximately 9 milliliters of peripheral blood, collected in an EDTA anticoagulant tube. Ficoll Paque Plus density gradient separation was used to isolate PBMCs, and no further T cell sorting was done. RNA quality was checked with an Agilent 2100 Bioanalyzer and agarose gel, and concentration with a NanoDrop 2000.

These data also featured in a second study, about T cells in Graves' hyperthyroidism and ophthalmopathy. Looking at the second paper: A patient counted as having stable Graves' hyperthyroidism if no progression to ophthalmopathy occurred over 18 months of follow-up. Hyperthyroidism patients were newly diagnosed, with disease duration under 2 months, and aged 18 to 65 years. The study excluded patients with uncontrolled infections, other autoimmune diseases, pregnancy or lactation. Diagnoses were based on clinical symptoms, serum thyroxine and TRAb, thyroid ultrasound and orbital computed tomography. The TCR CDR3 was subjected to a first round of RT-PCR using the HTBI primer set and the Qiagen OneStep RT-PCR kit. Blood samples also contained most of the expanded thyroid clonotypes (frequency above 0.001), which suggests that blood repertoires may reflect thyroid immune responses. A 13 V-J signature model separated ophthalmopathy from stable hyperthyroidism, with approximately 87% sensitivity and approximately 81% specificity in cross-validation and 80%/75% in testing. In validation, progression to ophthalmopathy was predicted by the model with about 70% sensitivity and roughly 72% specificity, a median of 6.5 months before onset. To identify TCR V-J signatures that set the groups apart, the researchers used a discovery cohort of 100 patients, made up of approximately 43 with Graves' ophthalmopathy and 55 to 65 with stable Graves' hyperthyroidism. Whether ophthalmopathy could be predicted prospectively was tested in an independent validation cohort made up of 18 hyperthyroidism patients plus 17 patients who later progressed to ophthalmopathy. The 75 to 100 discovery patients were randomly divided into training and test sets at a 7:3 ratio. Thyroid tissue and blood T-cell repertoires from six Graves' hyperthyroidism patients were also compared in the study. Following sampling, methimazole starting at 30 mg daily was given to hyperthyroidism patients, and high-dose intravenous methylprednisolone was given to ophthalmopathy patients. The libraries were constructed in a second round of multiplex PCR and then size-selected and purified. Sequencing of the libraries was done on an Illumina HiSeq2000 using paired-end 100 bp reads. SOAPnuke was used to process the raw data, with reads discarded if the reads contained adapters or uncalled bases, had a mean Phred below 15, or lacked an exact constant-primer or identifier match. COPE v1.2.5 was used to merge the high-quality paired reads, and each unique nucleotide sequence was defined as a clonotype. Clonotypes were aligned to IMGT TRBV, TRBD and TRBJ reference segments using MiTCR v1.1. Analysis was restricted to V-J combinations with a frequency above 0.0001, which covered roughly 99% of repertoires. A TCS score was defined as the ratio between F50 (clonal expansion) and ExV (chaos), using BLOSUM62-based TCRdist between CDR3 peptides within each V-J. Welch's t-statistics and random forest reduced 500 to 650 V-J features to 13, which were used in a naive Bayes classifier (R e1071). Sample size was not statistically predetermined, and blinding of investigators to group allocation was not performed. According to the paper, TCR Vbeta CDR3 sequencing was carried out on some 130 peripheral blood samples, which came from 40 to 45 ophthalmopathy, about 75 hyperthyroidism and roughly 17 progressor patients.

The receptor's source is a woman aged 35 to 59 with Graves disease. Donor details come from another sample of the same person, matched by shared clones. Specimen: peripheral blood mononuclear cells (PBMCs), collected at new diagnosis, from a patient treated with antithyroid drugs. The chain links TRBV2 with TRBJ1-2; D gene: possibly TRBD1, on 5 matching bases. The CDR3 is CASSPGTDGYYGYTF. The DNA sequence is given as TGTGCCAGCAGCCCCGGGACCGATGGATACTATGGCTACACCTTC. With all but the CDR3 taken from the reference TRBV2 and TRBJ1-2 genes, the full variable domain is: EPEVTQTPSHQVTQMGQEVILRCVPISNHLYFYWYRQILGQKVEFLVSFYNNEISEKSEIFDDQFSVERPDGSNFTLKIRSTKLEDSAMYFCASSPGTDGYYGYTFGSGTRLTVV.